A selection of T cell receptor beta chains follows, all from one sample in a study of blood T cell repertoires in COVID-19. The repertoire was sequenced with immunoSEQ multiplex PCR; TCRdb's copy has only in-frame clones and lacks some. The repertoire consists of around 300,000 clones, with about 93% occurring once and the leading ten covering roughly 1.1%. The sample was PBMCs or T cells enriched from blood (not recorded which). These receptors were taken from a woman younger than 45 who had recovered from COVID-19. Each CDR3 is given with its conserved first and last residue. Fields, in order: clone size, V gene, D gene, J gene, CDR3 protein, CDR3 DNA. D genes are given only for firm matches. Size is stated for part of the rows, as once, few or many counts, or as a class when the clone is expanded.

clone_size: NA; v_call: TRBV5-1; d_call: NA; j_call: TRBJ2-3; cdr3_aa: CASSLGGSTDTQYF; cdr3_nt: TGCGCCAGCAGCTTGGGAGGGTCCACAGATACGCAGTATTTT
clone_size: NA; v_call: TRBV2; d_call: NA; j_call: TRBJ1-5; cdr3_aa: CASSGDRSNQPQHF; cdr3_nt: TGTGCCAGCAGCGGAGACCGAAGCAATCAGCCCCAGCATTTT
clone_size: NA; v_call: TRBV5-1; d_call: TRBD1; j_call: TRBJ2-7; cdr3_aa: CASRQGATYEQYF; cdr3_nt: TGCGCCAGCAGACAGGGGGCGACGTACGAGCAGTACTTC
clone_size: NA; v_call: TRBV7-9; d_call: TRBD2; j_call: TRBJ2-1; cdr3_aa: CASSIWTSGSYNEQFF; cdr3_nt: TGTGCCAGCAGCATTTGGACTAGCGGGAGCTACAATGAGCAGTTCTTC
clone_size: NA; v_call: TRBV7-9; d_call: TRBD1; j_call: TRBJ2-5; cdr3_aa: CASSTGTAMYQETQYF; cdr3_nt: TGTGCCAGCAGCACGGGGACAGCGATGTACCAAGAGACCCAGTACTTC
clone_size: NA; v_call: TRBV6-1; d_call: NA; j_call: TRBJ2-2; cdr3_aa: CASSESLANTGELFF; cdr3_nt: TGTGCCAGCAGTGAATCGCTAGCGAACACCGGGGAGCTGTTTTTT
clone_size: NA; v_call: TRBV7-9; d_call: NA; j_call: TRBJ2-5; cdr3_aa: CASSPPSLQETQYF; cdr3_nt: TGTGCCAGCAGCCCTCCGAGTCTCCAAGAGACCCAGTACTTC
clone_size: NA; v_call: TRBV4-3; d_call: NA; j_call: TRBJ2-1; cdr3_aa: CASSQDEYNEQFF; cdr3_nt: TGCGCCAGCAGCCAAGACGAGTACAATGAGCAGTTCTTC
clone_size: NA; v_call: TRBV7-3; d_call: TRBD2; j_call: TRBJ2-3; cdr3_aa: CASSPTGRESVDTQYF; cdr3_nt: TGTGCCAGCAGCCCAACTGGGCGGGAGTCAGTGGATACGCAGTATTTT
clone_size: NA; v_call: TRBV28; d_call: TRBD1; j_call: TRBJ1-4; cdr3_aa: CASGRTGYEKLFF; cdr3_nt: TGTGCCAGCGGCCGGACAGGATATGAAAAACTGTTTTTT
clone_size: NA; v_call: TRBV7-6; d_call: NA; j_call: TRBJ2-5; cdr3_aa: CASSSVGLAGVETQYF; cdr3_nt: TGTGCCAGCAGCTCCGTTGGGTTGGCGGGTGTGGAGACCCAGTACTTC
clone_size: NA; v_call: TRBV6-2/TRBV6-3; d_call: NA; j_call: TRBJ2-5; cdr3_aa: CASSFTRETQYF; cdr3_nt: TGTGCCAGCAGTTTTACGAGAGAGACCCAGTACTTC
clone_size: few; v_call: TRBV4-1; d_call: NA; j_call: TRBJ1-3; cdr3_aa: CASSTVSSGNTIYF; cdr3_nt: TGCGCCAGCAGTACAGTAAGCTCTGGAAACACCATATATTTT
clone_size: NA; v_call: TRBV4-2; d_call: NA; j_call: TRBJ2-1; cdr3_aa: CASSQDLRIAPYNEQFF; cdr3_nt: TGTGCCAGCAGCCAAGATTTACGAATAGCCCCCTACAATGAGCAGTTCTTC
clone_size: few; v_call: TRBV28; d_call: TRBD2; j_call: TRBJ2-7; cdr3_aa: CASSSPPGTSGRSSYEQYF; cdr3_nt: TGTGCCAGCAGTTCGCCCCCCGGGACTAGCGGGCGCTCGTCCTACGAGCAGTACTTC
clone_size: NA; v_call: TRBV7-9; d_call: TRBD1; j_call: TRBJ1-4; cdr3_aa: CASSESGTDYEKLFF; cdr3_nt: TGTGCCAGCAGCGAATCCGGGACAGATTATGAAAAACTGTTTTTT
clone_size: NA; v_call: TRBV24-1; d_call: TRBD2; j_call: TRBJ2-1; cdr3_aa: CATSELSGNRNEQFF; cdr3_nt: TGTGCCACCAGTGAGCTTAGCGGGAATAGAAATGAGCAGTTCTTC
clone_size: NA; v_call: TRBV3-1/TRBV3-2; d_call: NA; j_call: TRBJ1-5; cdr3_aa: CASSQGGQKHQPQHF; cdr3_nt: TGTGCCAGCAGCCAAGGAGGCCAGAAACATCAGCCCCAGCATTTT
clone_size: NA; v_call: TRBV6-5; d_call: NA; j_call: TRBJ1-4; cdr3_aa: CASSYSGGRVGEKLFF; cdr3_nt: TGTGCCAGCAGTTACTCGGGTGGCAGGGTAGGGGAAAAACTGTTTTTT
clone_size: NA; v_call: TRBV3-1/TRBV3-2; d_call: TRBD2; j_call: TRBJ2-7; cdr3_aa: CASSQGGLAGAYEQYF; cdr3_nt: TGTGCCAGCAGCCAAGGTGGGCTAGCGGGAGCTTACGAGCAGTACTTC
clone_size: NA; v_call: TRBV7-2; d_call: TRBD2; j_call: TRBJ2-3; cdr3_aa: CASSATSGSGTDTQYF; cdr3_nt: TGTGCCAGCAGCGCGACTAGCGGGAGCGGCACAGATACGCAGTATTTT
clone_size: NA; v_call: TRBV23-1; d_call: TRBD2; j_call: TRBJ2-4; cdr3_aa: CASSQSRGITNIQYF; cdr3_nt: TGCGCCAGCAGTCAATCGCGGGGGATAACGAACATTCAGTACTTC
clone_size: NA; v_call: TRBV10-3; d_call: NA; j_call: TRBJ2-4; cdr3_aa: CAISAGGASAPLNIQYF; cdr3_nt: TGTGCCATCAGTGCCGGGGGTGCTAGCGCGCCGTTAAACATTCAGTACTTC
clone_size: NA; v_call: TRBV7-2; d_call: NA; j_call: TRBJ1-1; cdr3_aa: CASSSREPNTEAFF; cdr3_nt: TGTGCCAGCAGCTCCCGGGAACCGAACACTGAAGCTTTCTTT
clone_size: NA; v_call: TRBV30; d_call: TRBD1; j_call: TRBJ1-4; cdr3_aa: CACTTGGDEKLFF; cdr3_nt: TGTGCCTGTACCACAGGGGGCGATGAAAAACTGTTTTTT
clone_size: NA; v_call: TRBV6-5; d_call: TRBD2; j_call: TRBJ2-5; cdr3_aa: CASSYGGRVGETQYF; cdr3_nt: TGTGCCAGCAGTTACGGCGGGAGGGTTGGGGAGACCCAGTACTTC
clone_size: once; v_call: TRBV11-2; d_call: TRBD1; j_call: TRBJ1-1; cdr3_aa: CASSLTGVTEAFF; cdr3_nt: TGTGCCAGCAGTCTAACAGGGGTCACTGAAGCTTTCTTT
clone_size: NA; v_call: TRBV16; d_call: NA; j_call: TRBJ1-1; cdr3_aa: CASSQMNTEAFF; cdr3_nt: TGTGCCAGCAGTCAGATGAACACTGAAGCTTTCTTT
clone_size: NA; v_call: TRBV30; d_call: NA; j_call: TRBJ2-1; cdr3_aa: CAWTAGSYNEQFF; cdr3_nt: TGTGCCTGGACGGCAGGCTCCTACAATGAGCAGTTCTTC